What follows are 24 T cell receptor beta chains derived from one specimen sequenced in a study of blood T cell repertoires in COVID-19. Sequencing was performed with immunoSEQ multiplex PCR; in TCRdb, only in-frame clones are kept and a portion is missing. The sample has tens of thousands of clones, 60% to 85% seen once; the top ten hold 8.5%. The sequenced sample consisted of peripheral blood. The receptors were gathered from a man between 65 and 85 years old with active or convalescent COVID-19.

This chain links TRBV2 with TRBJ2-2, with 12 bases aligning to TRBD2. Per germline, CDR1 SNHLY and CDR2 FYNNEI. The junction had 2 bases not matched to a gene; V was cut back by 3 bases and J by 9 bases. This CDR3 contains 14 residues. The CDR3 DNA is TGTGCCAGCAGTGAGACTAGCGGGGGATGGGAGCTGTTTTTT. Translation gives CASSETSGGWELFF.

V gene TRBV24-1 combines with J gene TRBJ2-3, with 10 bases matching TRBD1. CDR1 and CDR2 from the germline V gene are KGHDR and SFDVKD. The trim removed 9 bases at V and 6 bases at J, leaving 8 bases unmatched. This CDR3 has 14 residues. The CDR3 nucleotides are TGTGCCACCTCGGACAGGGGGGCGATTGATACGCAGTATTTT. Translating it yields CATSDRGAIDTQYF.

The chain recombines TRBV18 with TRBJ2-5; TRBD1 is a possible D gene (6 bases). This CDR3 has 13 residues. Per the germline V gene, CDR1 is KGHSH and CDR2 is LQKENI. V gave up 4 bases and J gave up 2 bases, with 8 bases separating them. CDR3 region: CASSRTDQETQYF. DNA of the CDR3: TGTGCCAGCTCACGGACAGATCAAGAGACCCAGTACTTC.

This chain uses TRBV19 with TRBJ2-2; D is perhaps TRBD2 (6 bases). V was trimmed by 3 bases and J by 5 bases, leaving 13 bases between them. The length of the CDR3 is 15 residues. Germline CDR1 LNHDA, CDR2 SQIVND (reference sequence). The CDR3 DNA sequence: TGTGCCAGTAGTATCGAGGGAGGAGGAACCGGGGAGCTGTTTTTT. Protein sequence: CASSIEGGGTGELFF. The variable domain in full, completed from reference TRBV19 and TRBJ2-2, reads DGGITQSPKYLFRKEGQNVTLSCEQNLNHDAMYWYRQDPGQGLRLIYYSQIVNDFQKGDIAEGYSVSREKKESFPLTVTSAQKNPTAFYLCASSIEGGGTGELFFGEGSRLTVL.

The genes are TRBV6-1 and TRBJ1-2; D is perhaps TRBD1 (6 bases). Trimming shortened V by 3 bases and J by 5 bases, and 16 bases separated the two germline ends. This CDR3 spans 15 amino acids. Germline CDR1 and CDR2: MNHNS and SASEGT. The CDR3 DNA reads TGTGCCAGCAGTGACACAGGGAGCGGGGATTATGGCTACACCTTC. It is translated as CASSDTGSGDYGYTF.

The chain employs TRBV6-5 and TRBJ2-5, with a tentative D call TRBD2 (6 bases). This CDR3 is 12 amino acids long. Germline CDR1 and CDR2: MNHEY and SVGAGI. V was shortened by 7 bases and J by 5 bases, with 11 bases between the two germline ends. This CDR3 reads CASTRGRETQYF. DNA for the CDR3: TGTGCCAGCACTCGGGGGAGGGAGACCCAGTACTTC.

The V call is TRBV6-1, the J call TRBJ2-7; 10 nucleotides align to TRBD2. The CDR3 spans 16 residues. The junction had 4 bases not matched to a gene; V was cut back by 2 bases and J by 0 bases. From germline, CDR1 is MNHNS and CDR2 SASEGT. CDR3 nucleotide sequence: TGTGCCAGCAGTGAAAGGACTAGCGGACTCTCCTACGAGCAGTACTTC. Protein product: CASSERTSGLSYEQYF.

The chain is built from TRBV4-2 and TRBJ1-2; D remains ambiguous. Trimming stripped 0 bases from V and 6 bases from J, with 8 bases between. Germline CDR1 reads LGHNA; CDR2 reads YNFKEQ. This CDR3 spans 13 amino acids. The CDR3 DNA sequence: TGTGCCAGCAGCCAAGAGGAGAGGGATGGCTACACCTTC. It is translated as CASSQEERDGYTF.

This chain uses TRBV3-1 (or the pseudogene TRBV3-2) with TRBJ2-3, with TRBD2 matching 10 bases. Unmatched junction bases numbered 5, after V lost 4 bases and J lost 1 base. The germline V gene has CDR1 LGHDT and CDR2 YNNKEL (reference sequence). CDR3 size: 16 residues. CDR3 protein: CASSRNLAGGTDTQYF. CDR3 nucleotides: TGTGCCAGCAGCCGAAATCTAGCGGGGGGCACAGATACGCAGTATTTT.

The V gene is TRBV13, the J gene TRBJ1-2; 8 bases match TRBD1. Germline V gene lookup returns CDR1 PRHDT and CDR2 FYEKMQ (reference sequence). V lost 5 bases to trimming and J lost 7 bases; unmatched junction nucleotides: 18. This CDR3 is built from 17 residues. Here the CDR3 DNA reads TGTGCCAGCAGCCACTTACTCCGGGACAGGCGCCTCCTTGGCTACACCTTC. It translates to CASSHLLRDRRLLGYTF.

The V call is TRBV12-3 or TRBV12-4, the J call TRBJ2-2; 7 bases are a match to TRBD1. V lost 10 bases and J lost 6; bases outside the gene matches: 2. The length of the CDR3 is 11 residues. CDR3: CATQGAGELFF. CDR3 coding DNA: TGTGCCACCCAGGGGGCCGGGGAGCTGTTTTTT.

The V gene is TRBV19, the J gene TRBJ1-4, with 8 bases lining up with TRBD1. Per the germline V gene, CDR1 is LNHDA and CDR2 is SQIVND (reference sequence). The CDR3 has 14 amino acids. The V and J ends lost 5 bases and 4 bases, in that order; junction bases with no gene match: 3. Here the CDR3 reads CASSYRGFNEKLFF. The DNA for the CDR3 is TGTGCCAGTAGTTACAGGGGGTTTAATGAAAAACTGTTTTTT.

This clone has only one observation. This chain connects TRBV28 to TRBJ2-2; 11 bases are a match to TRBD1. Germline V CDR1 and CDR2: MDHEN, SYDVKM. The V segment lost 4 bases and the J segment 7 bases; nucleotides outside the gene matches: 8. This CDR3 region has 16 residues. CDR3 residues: CASSSPGTGGYGELFF. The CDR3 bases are TGTGCCAGCAGTTCCCCCGGGACAGGGGGTTACGGGGAGCTGTTTTTT. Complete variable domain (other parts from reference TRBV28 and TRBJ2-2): DVKVTQSSRYLVKRTGEKVFLECVQDMDHENMFWYRQDPGLGLRLIYFSYDVKMKEKGDIPEGYSVSREKKERFSLILESASTNQTSMYLCASSSPGTGGYGELFFGEGSRLTVL.

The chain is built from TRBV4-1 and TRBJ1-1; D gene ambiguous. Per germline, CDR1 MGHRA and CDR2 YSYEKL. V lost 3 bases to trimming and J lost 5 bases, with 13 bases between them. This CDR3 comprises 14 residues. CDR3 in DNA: TGCGCCAGCAGCCAGCCGAGGGTCCCAACTGAAGCTTTCTTT. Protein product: CASSQPRVPTEAFF.

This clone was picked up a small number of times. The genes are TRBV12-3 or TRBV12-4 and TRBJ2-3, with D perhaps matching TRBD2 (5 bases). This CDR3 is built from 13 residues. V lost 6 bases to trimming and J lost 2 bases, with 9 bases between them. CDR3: CASSPGFTDTQYF. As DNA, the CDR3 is TGTGCCAGCAGCCCGGGATTCACAGATACGCAGTATTTT.

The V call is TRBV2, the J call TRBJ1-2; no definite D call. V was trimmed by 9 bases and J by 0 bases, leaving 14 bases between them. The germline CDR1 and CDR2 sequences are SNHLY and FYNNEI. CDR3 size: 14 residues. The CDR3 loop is CARMTVGANYGYTF. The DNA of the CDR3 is TGTGCCAGGATGACGGTGGGAGCTAACTATGGCTACACCTTC.

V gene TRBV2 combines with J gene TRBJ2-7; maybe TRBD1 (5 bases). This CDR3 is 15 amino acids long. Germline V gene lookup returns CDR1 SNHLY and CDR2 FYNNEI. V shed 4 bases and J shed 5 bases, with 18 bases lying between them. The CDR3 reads CASSAVGSGSDEQYF. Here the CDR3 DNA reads TGTGCCAGCAGTGCGGTCGGGTCAGGGTCGGACGAGCAGTACTTC.

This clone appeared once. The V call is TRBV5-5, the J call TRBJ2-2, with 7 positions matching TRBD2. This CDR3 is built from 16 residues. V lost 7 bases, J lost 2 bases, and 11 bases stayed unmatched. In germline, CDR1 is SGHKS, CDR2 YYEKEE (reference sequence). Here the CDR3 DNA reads TGTGCCAGCGCCCAAGGCGGGAGCAGCAACACCGGGGAGCTGTTTTTT. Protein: CASAQGGSSNTGELFF.

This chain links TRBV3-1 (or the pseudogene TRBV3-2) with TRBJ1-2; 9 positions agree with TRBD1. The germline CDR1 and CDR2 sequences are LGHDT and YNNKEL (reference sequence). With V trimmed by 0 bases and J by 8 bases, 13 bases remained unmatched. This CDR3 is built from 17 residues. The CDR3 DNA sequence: TGTGCCAGCAGCCAAGATAGGGGGACAGGGAGGTTAGAAGGCTACACCTTC. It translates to CASSQDRGTGRLEGYTF.

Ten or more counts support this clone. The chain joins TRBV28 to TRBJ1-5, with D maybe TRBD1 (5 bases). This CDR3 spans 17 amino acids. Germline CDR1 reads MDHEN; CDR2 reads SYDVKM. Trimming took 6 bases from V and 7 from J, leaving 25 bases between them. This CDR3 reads CASSPWEGRFGGQPQHF. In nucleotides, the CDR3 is TGTGCCAGCAGCCCCTGGGAGGGGCGCTTCGGTGGGCAGCCCCAGCATTTT.

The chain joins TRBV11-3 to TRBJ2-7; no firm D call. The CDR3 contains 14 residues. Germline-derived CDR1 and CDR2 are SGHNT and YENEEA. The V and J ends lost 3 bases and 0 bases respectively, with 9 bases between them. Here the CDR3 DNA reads TGTGCCAGCAGCTTGGTCAGTAACTCCTACGAGCAGTACTTC. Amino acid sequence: CASSLVSNSYEQYF.

For the CDR3, the DNA is TGTGCCAGTACTCGAGGAATGAACACTGAAGCTTTCTTT. Translated: CASTRGMNTEAFF. V usage is TRBV19 and J usage is TRBJ1-1; D is unresolved. CDR1 and CDR2 (germline): LNHDA, SQIVND (reference sequence). Between the trimmed V and J ends, which lost 7 bases and 0 bases, there was a span of 9 bases. CDR3 length equals 13 residues.

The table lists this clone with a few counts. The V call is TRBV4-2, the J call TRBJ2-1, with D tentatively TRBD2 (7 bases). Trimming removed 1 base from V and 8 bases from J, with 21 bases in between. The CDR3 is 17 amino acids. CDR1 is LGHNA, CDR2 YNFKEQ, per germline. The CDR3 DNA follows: TGTGCCAGCAGCCAAGCACCAAGAGGGGGGGCCGGGGATGAGCAGTTCTTC. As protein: CASSQAPRGGAGDEQFF.

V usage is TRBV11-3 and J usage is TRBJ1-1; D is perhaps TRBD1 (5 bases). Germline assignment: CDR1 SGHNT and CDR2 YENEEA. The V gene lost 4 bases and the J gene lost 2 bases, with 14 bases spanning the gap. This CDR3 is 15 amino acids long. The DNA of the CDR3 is TGTGCCAGCAGCTACACGGGGGTCCCTAACACTGAAGCTTTCTTT. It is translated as CASSYTGVPNTEAFF. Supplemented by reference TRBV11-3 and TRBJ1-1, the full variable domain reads EAGVVQSPRYKIIEKKQPVAFWCNPISGHNTLYWYLQNLGQGPELLIRYENEEAVDDSQLPKDRFSAERLKGVDSTLKIQPAELGDSAVYLCASSYTGVPNTEAFFGQGTRLTVV.